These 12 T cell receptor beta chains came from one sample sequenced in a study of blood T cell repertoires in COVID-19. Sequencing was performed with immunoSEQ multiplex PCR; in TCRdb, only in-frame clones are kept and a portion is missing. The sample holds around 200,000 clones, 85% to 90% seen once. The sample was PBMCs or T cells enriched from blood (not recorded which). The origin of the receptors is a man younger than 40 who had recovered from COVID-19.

For the CDR3, the DNA is TGTGCCAGTAGTTCCGTATCCCTCAGACAGGGGGCTCGGACTAACTATGGCTACACCTTC. Protein sequence: CASSSVSLRQGARTNYGYTF. The chain recombines TRBV19 with TRBJ1-2; 10 positions match TRBD1. The CDR3 extends over 20 amino acids. Germline lookup yields CDR1 LNHDA and CDR2 SQIVND (reference sequence). V lost 5 bases and J lost 0; bases outside the gene matches: 18.

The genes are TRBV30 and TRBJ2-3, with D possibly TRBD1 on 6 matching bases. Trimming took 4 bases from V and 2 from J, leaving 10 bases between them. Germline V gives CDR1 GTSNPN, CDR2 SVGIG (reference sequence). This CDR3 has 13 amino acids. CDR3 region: CAWTGHSTDTQYF. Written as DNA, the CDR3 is TGTGCCTGGACGGGACACTCCACAGATACGCAGTATTTT.

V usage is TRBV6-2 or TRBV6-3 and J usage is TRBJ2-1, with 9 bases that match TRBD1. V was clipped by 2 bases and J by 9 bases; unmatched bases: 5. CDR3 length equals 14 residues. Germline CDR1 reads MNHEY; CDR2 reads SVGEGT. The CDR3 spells CASSYGTGLGEQFF. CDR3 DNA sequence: TGTGCCAGCAGTTACGGGACAGGGTTAGGTGAGCAGTTCTTC.

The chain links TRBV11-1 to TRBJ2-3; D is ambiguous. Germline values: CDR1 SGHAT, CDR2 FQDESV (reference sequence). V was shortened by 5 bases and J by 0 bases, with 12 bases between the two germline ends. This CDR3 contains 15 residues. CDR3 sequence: CASSLIAASTDTQYF. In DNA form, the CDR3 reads TGTGCCAGCAGCCTGATAGCAGCTAGCACAGATACGCAGTATTTT.

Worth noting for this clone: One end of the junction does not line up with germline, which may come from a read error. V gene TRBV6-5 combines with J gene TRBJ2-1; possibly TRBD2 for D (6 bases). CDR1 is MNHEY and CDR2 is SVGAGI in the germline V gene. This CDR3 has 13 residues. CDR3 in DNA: TGTGCCAGCAGGCGGGACGACTACAAGGAGCAGTTCTTC. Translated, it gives CASRRDDYKEQFF.

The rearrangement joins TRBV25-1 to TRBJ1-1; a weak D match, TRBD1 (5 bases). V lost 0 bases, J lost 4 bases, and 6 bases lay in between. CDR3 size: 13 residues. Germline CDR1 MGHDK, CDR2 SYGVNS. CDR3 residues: CASSEYRGTEAFF. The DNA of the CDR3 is TGTGCCAGCAGTGAATATAGGGGCACTGAAGCTTTCTTT. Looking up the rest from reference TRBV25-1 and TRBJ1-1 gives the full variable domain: EADIYQTPRYLVIGTGKKITLECSQTMGHDKMYWYQQDPGMELHLIHYSYGVNSTEKGDLSSESTVSRIRTEHFPLTLESARPSHTSQYLCASSEYRGTEAFFGQGTRLTVV.

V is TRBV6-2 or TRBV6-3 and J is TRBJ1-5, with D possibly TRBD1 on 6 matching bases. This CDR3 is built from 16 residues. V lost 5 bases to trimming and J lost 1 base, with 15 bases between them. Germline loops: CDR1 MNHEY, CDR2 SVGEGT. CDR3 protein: CASSKLRGVSNQPQHF. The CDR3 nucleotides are TGTGCCAGCAGTAAACTCAGGGGCGTGAGCAATCAGCCCCAGCATTTT.

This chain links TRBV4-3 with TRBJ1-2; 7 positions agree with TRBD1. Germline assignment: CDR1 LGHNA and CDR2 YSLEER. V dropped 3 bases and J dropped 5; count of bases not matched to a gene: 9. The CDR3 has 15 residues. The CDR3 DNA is TGCGCCAGCAGCCACCGGACAGGCCCTGAATATGGCTACACCTTC. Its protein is CASSHRTGPEYGYTF.

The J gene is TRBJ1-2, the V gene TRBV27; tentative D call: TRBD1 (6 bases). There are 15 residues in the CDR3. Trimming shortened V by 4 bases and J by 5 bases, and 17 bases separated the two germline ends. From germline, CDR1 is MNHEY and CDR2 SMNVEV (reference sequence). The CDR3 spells CASSSWTDSPYGYTF. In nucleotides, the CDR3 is TGTGCCAGCAGTTCATGGACGGACAGCCCTTATGGCTACACCTTC.

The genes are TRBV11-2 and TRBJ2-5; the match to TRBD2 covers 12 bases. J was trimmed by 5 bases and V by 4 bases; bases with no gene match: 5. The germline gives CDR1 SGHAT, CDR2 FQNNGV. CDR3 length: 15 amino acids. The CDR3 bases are TGTGCCAGCAGCTATGGACTAGCGGGAAGTGAGACCCAGTACTTC. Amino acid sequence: CASSYGLAGSETQYF. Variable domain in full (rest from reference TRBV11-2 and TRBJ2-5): EAGVAQSPRYKIIEKRQSVAFWCNPISGHATLYWYQQILGQGPKLLIQFQNNGVVDDSQLPKDRFSAERLKGVDSTLKIQPAKLEDSAVYLCASSYGLAGSETQYFGPGTRLLVL.

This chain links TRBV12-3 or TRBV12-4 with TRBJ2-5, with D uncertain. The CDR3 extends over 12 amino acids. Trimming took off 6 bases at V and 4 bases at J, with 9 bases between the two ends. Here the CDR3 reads CASSRVLETQYF. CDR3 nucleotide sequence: TGTGCCAGCAGCCGGGTATTAGAGACCCAGTACTTC.

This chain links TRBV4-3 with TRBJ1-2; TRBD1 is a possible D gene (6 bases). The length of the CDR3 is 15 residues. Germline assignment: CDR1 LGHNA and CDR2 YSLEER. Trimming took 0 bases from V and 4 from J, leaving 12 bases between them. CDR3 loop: CASSQDSGGAYGYTF. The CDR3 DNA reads TGCGCCAGCAGCCAAGATTCGGGGGGGGCCTATGGCTACACCTTC.